The T cell receptor beta chain described here comes from a study of T cells after yellow fever vaccination. A process of 5'RACE template switching, which added a universal primer site and UMIs, was used to make TCR cDNA. TCRdb called the 5' RACE reads again in MiXCR, with one record for every CDR3 protein. The sample carries about 240,000 distinct CDR3 sequences, less than 9% recorded once. Points on this clonotype: Its antigen is not known.

The germline gives CDR1 SGHRS, CDR2 YFSETQ. The CDR3 spans 15 residues. The V and J ends lost 4 bases and 4 bases respectively, with 15 bases between them. General study findings and limits: The secondary response peaked faster, at day 5 versus 15, but was weaker.

Here the sequenced sample was CD4+ T cells sorted from PBMCs, taken 15 days after the yellow fever booster vaccination. The sequence came from a young man who received the YFV17D yellow fever vaccine. The chain links TRBV5-1 to TRBJ1-5; D might be TRBD1 (5 bases). CDR3 in amino acids: CASSPLGPENQPQHF. The CDR3 DNA sequence: TGCGCCAGCAGCCCTCTGGGGCCAGAGAATCAGCCCCAGCATTTT.